The T cell receptor beta chain described here comes from a study of OX40 agonist ivuxolimab in advanced cancers. At the level of the study: The patients received agonistic anti-OX40 (CD134) antibody ivuxolimab. Findings and limits, study-wide: Normalized expansion of T-cell clones was also low for some nonresponders.

Baseline was the first blood sampling point, followed by cycle 4 day 1 and cycle 7 day 1. Profiled with immunoSEQ multiplex PCR; TCRdb holds only in-frame clones, not every one. The sample has about 40,000 clones; 88% are singletons. Germline V gene sequence: CDR1 MDHEN, CDR2 SYDVKM. The CDR3 totals 13 residues. V was trimmed by 6 bases and J by 3 bases, leaving 12 bases between them. Remarks on this clone: The antigen is unknown.

The chain joins TRBV28 to TRBJ2-7; tentatively, D is TRBD1 (6 bases). Sequencing used CD4+ or CD8+ T cells sorted from blood, obtained in a trial of the OX40 agonist ivuxolimab. The clonotype originates from an adult with an advanced solid tumor such as melanoma, head and neck, liver or kidney cancer. The CDR3 DNA reads as TGTGCCAGCAGCTATACAGGGTTCTACGAGCAGTACTTC. The encoded protein is CASSYTGFYEQYF.